Presented here are 14 T cell receptor beta chains from one specimen sequenced in a study of T cell changes during pregnancy in multiple sclerosis. Repertoires were generated with immunoSEQ multiplex PCR, while TCRdb's copy carries only in-frame clones and drops some. The sample includes 80,000 to 100,000 clones, just over 90% of them seen just once. The specimen comprised peripheral blood, sampled in the second trimester of pregnancy. The receptors stem from a female donor in good health, enrolled as a control in a pregnancy study.

The chain links TRBV2 to TRBJ2-5; D ambiguous. Trimming removed 5 bases at V and 11 bases at J, with 12 bases between. Germline V CDR1 and CDR2: SNHLY, FYNNEI. This CDR3 is built from 11 residues. CDR3 in amino acids: CASSMALEQYF. The CDR3 DNA reads as TGTGCCAGCAGTATGGCTTTGGAGCAGTACTTC.

V usage is TRBV30 and J usage is TRBJ2-3; 11 positions agree with TRBD2. V trimming: 1 base; J trimming: 4 bases; junction bases outside the gene matches: 7. The CDR3 is 16 residues long. Germline-derived CDR1 and CDR2 are GTSNPN and SVGIG (reference sequence). Written as DNA, the CDR3 is TGTGCCTGGAGTGGGGCGACTAGCGGGATAGCAGATACGCAGTATTTT. Protein product: CAWSGATSGIADTQYF.

This chain joins TRBV25-1 and TRBJ1-1; TRBD1 agrees at 8 bases. Germline CDR1 MGHDK, CDR2 SYGVNS. The CDR3 covers 16 residues. Trimming at V came to 3 bases and at J to 6 bases, leaving 12 bases not matched to a gene. Here the CDR3 DNA reads TGTGCCAGCAGTGATCTAAAATCGGGACAGGCGGCTGAAGCTTTCTTT. Translated: CASSDLKSGQAAEAFF.

About this clone itself: A read error may produce the germline difference seen at one junction end. The chain has TRBV7-7 and TRBJ2-3; 10 bases align to TRBD2. This CDR3 has 16 residues. The V gene's germline CDR1 is SSHAT and CDR2 FNYEAQ (reference sequence). CDR3 residues: CASSKRLAGATDTQYF. The CDR3 DNA reads TGTGCTAGCAGCAAACGACTAGCGGGTGCCACAGATACGCAGTATTTT.

V gene TRBV7-7 combines with J gene TRBJ2-5, with 7 positions matching TRBD1. The V and J ends lost 3 bases and 2 bases, in that order; junction bases with no gene match: 9. Looked up from germline, CDR1 is SSHAT and CDR2 is FNYEAQ (reference sequence). The length of the CDR3 is 16 residues. CDR3 region: CASSLPTGDRQETQYF. Here the CDR3 DNA reads TGTGCCAGCAGCTTGCCCACCGGGGACAGACAAGAGACCCAGTACTTC.

This chain links TRBV9 with TRBJ1-4, with TRBD1 matching over 8 bases. The germline gives CDR1 SGDLS, CDR2 YYNGEE. J was trimmed by 1 base and V by 9 bases; bases with no gene match: 11. The CDR3 runs 16 residues. CDR3 protein: CATKPTGGVTNEKLFF. The CDR3 nucleotides are TGTGCCACTAAACCTACAGGGGGAGTAACTAATGAAAAACTGTTTTTT.

This clone showed up just once. The chain has TRBV2 and TRBJ2-1, with 12 bases that match TRBD2. This CDR3 spans 15 amino acids. The germline V gene encodes CDR1 SNHLY and CDR2 FYNNEI. V shed 3 bases and J 7 bases; nucleotides not matched to a gene: 4. CDR3 DNA: TGTGCCAGCAGTGACCCTACTAGCGGGAGGAATGAGCAGTTCTTC. This codes for CASSDPTSGRNEQFF.

The chain is built from TRBV14 and TRBJ1-4, with TRBD1 matching 8 bases. Germline CDR1 reads SGHDN; CDR2 reads FVKESK. This CDR3 region has 20 residues. The ends lost 10 bases at V and 4 bases at J; junction bases unmatched: 26. CDR3 sequence: CATPDREGPLSEVINEKLFF. In DNA form, the CDR3 reads TGTGCCACCCCGGACAGGGAAGGGCCCTTATCGGAGGTGATTAATGAAAAACTGTTTTTT.

This clone was recorded once. This chain's CDR3 is CASSPVAGGFEQYF. In DNA form, the CDR3 reads TGCGCCAGCAGCCCCGTAGCGGGAGGGTTCGAGCAGTACTTC. The chain joins TRBV5-1 to TRBJ2-7; 11 positions agree with TRBD2. The CDR3 is made up of 14 amino acids. J was trimmed by 6 bases and V by 4 bases; bases with no gene match: 6. Germline V gives CDR1 SGHRS, CDR2 YFSETQ.

The genes are TRBV7-2 and TRBJ1-3, with 7 bases lining up with TRBD1. Germline V CDR1 and CDR2: SGHTA, FQGNSA. J was trimmed by 0 bases and V by 8 bases; bases with no gene match: 10. The CDR3 totals 16 residues. The CDR3 DNA sequence: TGTGCCAGCCGTCGGGACAGTTCCATCTCTGGAAACACCATATATTTT. Translated, it gives CASRRDSSISGNTIYF. The variable domain in full, with the rest retrieved from reference TRBV7-2 and TRBJ1-3, is GAGVSQSPSNKVTEKGKDVELRCDPISGHTALYWYRQSLGQGLEFLIYFQGNSAPDKSGLPSDRFSAERTGGSVSTLTIQRTQQEDSAVYLCASRRDSSISGNTIYFGEGSWLTVV.

This chain connects TRBV6-5 to TRBJ1-4; D remains unclear. The CDR3 sequence is 14 residues long. The germline CDR1 and CDR2 sequences are MNHEY and SVGAGI. The V gene lost 6 bases and the J gene lost 6 bases, with 14 bases spanning the gap. The CDR3 nucleotides are TGTGCCAGCAGGCGGGAGAGATTGGATGAAAAACTGTTTTTT. This translates into CASRRERLDEKLFF.

The chain links TRBV25-1 to TRBJ1-6; D is perhaps TRBD1 (6 bases). V was clipped by 6 bases and J by 11 bases, with 14 bases between them. Germline lookup yields CDR1 MGHDK and CDR2 SYGVNS. The CDR3 is 13 residues long. In nucleotides, the CDR3 is TGTGCCAGCAGCCTTCAGACAGGCCCACCCCTCCACTTT. Residues: CASSLQTGPPLHF.

This chain links TRBV10-3 with TRBJ2-3, with TRBD2 matching over 13 bases. The CDR3 runs 16 residues. With V trimmed by 5 bases and J by 3 bases, 5 bases remained unmatched. The germline V gene encodes CDR1 ENHRY and CDR2 SYGVKD. Here the CDR3 DNA reads TGTGCCATCAGTCCCGGGACTAGCGGGGCTACAGATACGCAGTATTTT. This gives the protein CAISPGTSGATDTQYF.

This chain uses TRBV6-5 with TRBJ2-6; D not certain. Deletions cut 6 bases from V and 4 bases from J, with 7 bases between. Germline V gene sequence: CDR1 MNHEY, CDR2 SVGAGI. The CDR3 has 13 amino acids. The CDR3 DNA reads as TGTGCCAGCAGGATGCAGGGGGCCAACGTCCTGACTTTC. Its protein is CASRMQGANVLTF.